The clone carrying this TCR beta chain was observed many times. Its antigen is not known. The junction departs from the called germline gene at one end, perhaps through a read error. MiXCR was run by TCRdb on the multiplex PCR reads, yielding one entry per CDR3 protein. The table includes 60,000 to 65,000 distinct CDR3 sequences, 45% to 65% detected once. The data were taken from a study of breast tumors, draining lymph nodes, adjacent tissues. Study outcomes and limitations: Compared with lymph nodes, tumors were less diverse; compared with nontumor tissue, more. Findings are consistent with lymph node origin and intratumoral expansion of most tumor T cells. Compared with basal-like, luminal-like tumors shared significantly more repertoire with nontumor tissue.

Germline V gives CDR1 SGHTA, CDR2 FQGNSA. This CDR3 has 17 amino acids. Sequenced input: breast tumor tissue. The rearrangement links TRBV7-2 to TRBJ2-5, with TRBD2 identical over 15 bases. This clonotype was sampled from a female donor with breast cancer. Some clones in this sample may be carry-over from other donors' samples. The CDR3 sequence: CASSYPGLAGGKEPQYF. The DNA of the CDR3 is TGTGCCAGCAGCTACCCCGGACTAGCGGGAGGGAAAGAGCCCCAGTACTTC.